This T cell receptor (beta chain) originates from a study of cytomegalovirus exposure and HLA in healthy donors. Study-level points and caveats: Immune exposure information comprised only CMV serostatus.

Each donor was nominally healthy when sampled (though unrecorded immune exposures were likely). In its sample, this clone was seen a few times. Its antigen is not identified. The primer mix had 60 Vbeta and 13 Jbeta primers. As originally analysed: An analysis performed later counted about 80 million unique TCR beta chains (approximately 10 million of them shared). Some clones are missing from TCRdb's copy, which holds only in-frame ones; the method was immunoSEQ multiplex PCR. That table supplies the V and J calls and clone size; D and trimming were determined from the DNA. Found here are 70,000 to 90,000 clones, around 66% of them singletons; the top ten hold roughly 15%. This CDR3 has 17 residues. CDR1 SGDLS and CDR2 YYNGEE come from the germline V gene. Trimming cost V 4 bases and J 2 bases, with 19 bases left between them.

The sample taken for sequencing was PBMCs. The chain combines TRBV9 with TRBJ2-1; tentatively, D is TRBD1 (6 bases). This TCR was sampled from a woman in her thirties or forties in good health and CMV-seropositive. The CDR3 loop reads CASSTLPLGATYNEQFF. The CDR3 region has the DNA TGTGCCAGCAGCACCCTCCCTTTGGGGGCGACCTACAATGAGCAGTTCTTC.